These 27 T cell receptor beta chains were all obtained from the same sample, sequenced in a study of Graves' ophthalmopathy and Graves' hyperthyroidism. For repertoire sequencing, the TCR beta CDR3 regions were amplified from RNA transcripts. Investigators did first-round RT-PCR with HTBI primers, then second-round multiplex PCR. TCRdb reanalysed the multiplex PCR reads using MiXCR and keeps one entry per CDR3 protein. The sample contains about 590,000 distinct CDR3 sequences, roughly 40% of which appear only once. Material for sequencing was peripheral blood or thyroid tissue (not recorded which). The receptors derive from an adult man with Graves' hyperthyroidism.

This chain connects TRBV20-1 to TRBJ2-7, with 14 bases matching TRBD2. This CDR3 has 14 amino acids. With V trimmed by 5 bases and J by 6 bases, 6 bases remained unmatched. Germline CDR1 is DFQATT and CDR2 is SNEGSKA (reference sequence). The CDR3 loop reads CSAAGLAGDGEQYF. CDR3 in DNA: TGCAGTGCTGCGGGACTAGCGGGAGACGGCGAGCAGTACTTC.

About this clonotype: The junction shows a germline mismatch at one end, possibly a read error. The genes are TRBV6-1 and TRBJ2-7; 8 nucleotides match TRBD2. The CDR3 length is 14 residues. The V gene's germline CDR1 is MNHNS and CDR2 SASEGT. The CDR3 coding sequence is TGTGCCAGCAGTCCACTAGCGGTTCTCTACGAGCTGTACTTC. It encodes CASSPLAVLYELYF.

This clonotype was counted ten times or more. The rearrangement uses TRBV9 and TRBJ1-3; no clear D. V was clipped by 0 bases and J by 0 bases, with 4 bases between them. Germline lookup yields CDR1 SGDLS and CDR2 YYNGEE. The CDR3 has 14 residues. Written as DNA, the CDR3 is TGTGCCAGCAGCGTAGGGGTCTCTGGAAACACCATATATTTT. Translation gives CASSVGVSGNTIYF.

The CDR3 protein is CATPLGQGSRETQYF. In DNA form, the CDR3 reads TGTGCCACCCCCCTGGGACAGGGGTCGAGGGAGACCCAGTACTTC. The chain couples TRBV7-7 to TRBJ2-5; 10 bases fit TRBD1. CDR1 SSHAT and CDR2 FNYEAQ come from the germline V gene (reference sequence). J was trimmed by 5 bases and V by 10 bases; bases with no gene match: 13. The CDR3 has 15 amino acids.

This clonotype was detected only a few times. The chain combines TRBV12-3 or TRBV12-4 with TRBJ1-1, with a possible D match to TRBD1 (5 bases). The germline V and J ends were trimmed by 9 bases and 1 base, with 12 bases remaining between them. This CDR3 contains 13 residues. CDR3 region: CASLGTANTEAFF. CDR3 nucleotide sequence: TGTGCCAGTTTGGGGACGGCGAACACTGAAGCTTTCTTT.

Many counts were recorded for this clonotype. The chain joins TRBV5-6 to TRBJ1-2; 9 nucleotides agree with TRBD1. Germline trimming cut 1 base from V and 7 bases from J; bases unmatched to any gene: 5. Germline V CDR1 and CDR2: SGHDT, YYEEEE. This CDR3 has 14 amino acids. The CDR3 DNA reads TGTGCCAGCAGCTTGTTGACAGGGGGAAGTGGCTACACCTTC. Amino acids: CASSLLTGGSGYTF.

This clonotype was seen ten or more times. The chain carries TRBV12-3 or TRBV12-4 and TRBJ1-5; tentative D call: TRBD1 (5 bases). This CDR3 spans 16 amino acids. Deletions cut 1 base from V and 1 base from J, with 11 bases between. DNA for the CDR3: TGTGCCAGCAGTTTAGACCCCAGGGTGAGCAATCAGCCCCAGCATTTT. This sequence encodes CASSLDPRVSNQPQHF.

This clonotype has at least ten counts. The V and J genes are TRBV5-6 and TRBJ1-5; 11 bases are shared with TRBD1. This CDR3 comprises 14 residues. Per germline, CDR1 SGHDT and CDR2 YYEEEE. Trimming cost V 7 bases and J 1 base; bases outside gene matches: 1. The DNA for the CDR3 is TGTGCCAGCCGGACAGGGGGCAGCAATCAGCCCCAGCATTTT. It translates to CASRTGGSNQPQHF.

This clonotype was seen at least ten times. This chain links TRBV12-3 or TRBV12-4 with TRBJ1-6; D is possibly TRBD1 (6 bases). This CDR3 has 16 residues. Trimming took off 3 bases at V and 5 bases at J, with 14 bases between the two ends. The CDR3 DNA is TGTGCCAGCAGTTTGAGGCGGGGGGGCGATAATTCACCCCTCCACTTT. The encoded protein is CASSLRRGGDNSPLHF.

This clonotype was observed many times. The CDR3 DNA reads TGTGCCAGCAGCGTCGGGTCCGGGTTGGTATCACCCCTCCACTTT. Translating it yields CASSVGSGLVSPLHF. This chain uses TRBV9 with TRBJ1-6, with D unresolved. V was pared by 2 bases and J by 10 bases, with 16 bases between. The CDR3 has 15 residues. CDR1 SGDLS and CDR2 YYNGEE come from the germline V gene.

The chain has TRBV7-8 and TRBJ2-5, with 14 nucleotides matching TRBD2. The CDR3 has 17 residues. J was trimmed by 5 bases and V by 6 bases; bases with no gene match: 11. CDR1 SGHVS and CDR2 FQNEAQ come from the germline V gene. CDR3 in amino acids: CASSDPGTSGSWETQYF. CDR3 in DNA: TGTGCCAGCAGTGATCCCGGGACTAGCGGGAGTTGGGAGACCCAGTACTTC.

This clonotype turned up a few times. The rearrangement uses TRBV15 and TRBJ2-7; weak D call: TRBD1 (5 bases). CDR1 and CDR2 from the germline V gene are LNHNV and YYDKDF (reference sequence). This CDR3 contains 14 residues. The V and J ends lost 1 base and 2 bases respectively, with 9 bases between them. CDR3: CATSRVGLAYEQYF. The CDR3 DNA reads as TGTGCCACCAGCAGAGTGGGGCTGGCCTACGAGCAGTACTTC.

This clonotype was seen ten or more times. The V and J genes are TRBV7-9 and TRBJ2-7, with TRBD2 identical over 9 bases. Unmatched junction bases numbered 11, after V lost 5 bases and J lost 3 bases. Looked up from germline, CDR1 is SEHNR and CDR2 is FQNEAQ (reference sequence). The CDR3 is 16 amino acids. The CDR3 nucleotides are TGTGCCAGCAGCGGCCCTCTCAGAGCGGGGGGCTACGAGCAGTACTTC. This translates into CASSGPLRAGGYEQYF.

This clonotype was observed many times. The chain has TRBV5-1 and TRBJ1-1, with no clear D. The length of the CDR3 is 16 residues. The germline V and J ends were trimmed by 0 bases and 0 bases, with 12 bases remaining between them. CDR1 SGHRS and CDR2 YFSETQ come from the germline V gene. The CDR3 region has the DNA TGCGCCAGCAGCTTGGCTCTTGACGGAGTGAACACTGAAGCTTTCTTT. It encodes CASSLALDGVNTEAFF.

This clonotype was recorded at least ten times. CDR3: CASSPSSKVNLAFF. The CDR3 DNA reads as TGTGCCAGCAGCCCCTCATCGAAGGTCAATCTGGCTTTCTTT. V usage is TRBV13 and J usage is TRBJ1-1; no clear D. Germline CDR1 reads PRHDT; CDR2 reads FYEKMQ (reference sequence). Trimming cost V 5 bases and J 11 bases, with 21 bases left between them. The CDR3 is 14 amino acids.

In this sample, this clonotype turned up many times. V and J are TRBV4-1 and TRBJ2-7; tentatively, D is TRBD1 (6 bases). The CDR3 loop spans 14 amino acids. The germline gives CDR1 MGHRA, CDR2 YSYEKL. V lost 4 bases, J lost 2 bases, and 12 bases lay in between. The CDR3 sequence is CASSPDRDAYEQYF. CDR3 DNA sequence: TGCGCCAGCAGCCCGGACAGAGACGCCTACGAGCAGTACTTC.

The rearrangement links TRBV10-1 to TRBJ2-5; possibly TRBD1 for D (5 bases). The V gene lost 5 bases and the J gene lost 5 bases, with 18 bases spanning the gap. The CDR3 is made up of 15 amino acids. CDR1 WNHNN and CDR2 SYGVQD come from the germline V gene (reference sequence). The CDR3 spells CASSTTPAGPETQYF. The CDR3 DNA follows: TGCGCCAGCAGTACCACCCCGGCAGGGCCGGAGACCCAGTACTTC.

The chain employs TRBV27 and TRBJ1-2, with D tentatively TRBD1 (6 bases). The CDR3 totals 13 residues. Germline loops: CDR1 MNHEY, CDR2 SMNVEV (reference sequence). The V end lost 2 bases, the J end lost 8 bases, and 12 bases lay between the germline ends. Here the CDR3 reads CASSLNLGTGYTF. The CDR3 nucleotides are TGTGCCAGCAGTTTAAATTTAGGGACAGGCTACACCTTC.

This clonotype was recorded at least ten times. CDR3 nucleotide sequence: TGCGCCAGCAGAACAGGGGGCAGGATTAACGAGCAGTACTTC. Translating it yields CASRTGGRINEQYF. The chain links TRBV10-2 to TRBJ2-7; the match to TRBD1 covers 9 bases. CDR1 and CDR2 from the germline V gene are WSHSY and SAAADI. CDR3 length equals 14 residues. J lost 5 bases, V lost 6 bases, and 8 bases had no gene match.

About this clonotype itself: Possible read error: a much larger clone is one base away. This chain links TRBV13 with TRBJ2-5; 11 nucleotides line up with TRBD2. The CDR3 length is 15 residues. CDR1 and CDR2 from the germline V gene are PRHDT and FYEKMQ (reference sequence). The CDR3 reads CASSLVGLAEETQCF. CDR3 DNA sequence: TGTGCCAGCAGCTTAGTGGGACTAGCGGAAGAGACCCAGTGCTTC.

This chain links TRBV11-2 with TRBJ1-1, with no clear D. Germline V gene sequence: CDR1 SGHAT, CDR2 FQNNGV. The CDR3 runs 12 residues. With 4 bases removed from V and 10 bases from J, the gap between germline ends came to 13 bases. CDR3: CASSSTTAGAFF. The DNA of the CDR3 is TGTGCCAGCAGCTCCACCACTGCGGGAGCTTTCTTT.

This clonotype was recorded many times. The rearrangement uses TRBV29-1 and TRBJ1-1, with D hard to call. V lost 7 bases and J 6 bases, leaving 15 bases between the germline ends. The CDR3 length is 12 residues. The germline V gene has CDR1 SQVTM and CDR2 ANQGSEA. The CDR3 sequence is CSARLDLAEAFF. The CDR3 DNA reads as TGCAGCGCCCGCCTCGACTTGGCTGAAGCTTTCTTT.

With regard to this clonotype: At one end, the junction sequence differs from germline, possibly due to a read error. The chain recombines TRBV5-1 with TRBJ2-2; 8 bases align to TRBD2. This CDR3 is 16 amino acids long. Germline CDR1 SGHRS, CDR2 YFSETQ. The CDR3 DNA is TGCGCCAGCAGCTCCGGGGGGGCACCCACCGGAGGGGAGCTGGTTTTT. Translated, it gives CASSSGGAPTGGELVF.

The chain carries TRBV9 and TRBJ2-7; possibly TRBD2 for D (6 bases). The V and J ends lost 0 bases and 2 bases respectively, with 12 bases between them. This CDR3 region has 15 residues. CDR1 and CDR2 from the germline V gene are SGDLS and YYNGEE. As DNA, the CDR3 is TGTGCCAGCAGCGTAGCATCGGGGGTCCCCTACGAGCAGTACTTC. This encodes CASSVASGVPYEQYF.

This clonotype was seen many times. V gene TRBV7-3 combines with J gene TRBJ2-5, with unresolved D. V was cut by 11 bases and J by 1 base, with 17 bases left in between. The CDR3 runs to 14 residues. Per germline, CDR1 SGHTA and CDR2 FQGTGA. CDR3 bases: TGTGCCCGCCCCCGCCTAAGTCTCCAAGAGACCCAGTACTTC. Protein product: CARPRLSLQETQYF.

This clonotype was seen many times. The chain recombines TRBV7-9 with TRBJ1-2; a weak D match, TRBD1 (5 bases). Germline lookup yields CDR1 SEHNR and CDR2 FQNEAQ (reference sequence). The CDR3 runs to 15 residues. Deletions cut 1 base from V and 5 bases from J, with 14 bases between. In nucleotides, the CDR3 is TGTGCCAGCAGCTTAGGACAGTCGGATTTTTATGGCTACACCTTC. Translation: CASSLGQSDFYGYTF.

The table lists this clonotype with many counts. This sequence joins TRBV12-3 or TRBV12-4 and TRBJ1-5, with D possibly being TRBD1 (5 bases). This CDR3 has 15 amino acids. Trimming took 3 bases from V and 5 from J, leaving 14 bases between them. The CDR3: CASSFYRSDDQPQHF. CDR3 bases: TGTGCCAGCAGTTTCTACAGGTCAGACGATCAGCCCCAGCATTTT.